This T cell receptor beta chain was retrieved from a study of T cell responses to AZD1222 COVID-19 vaccine. A remark on this clone: Its antigen is still unknown.

Looked up from germline, CDR1 is MNHNS and CDR2 is SASEGT. The CDR3 extends over 18 amino acids. V gave up 4 bases and J gave up 0 bases; unmatched junction bases: 7. Data came from immunoSEQ multiplex PCR; TCRdb stores just in-frame clones and leaves some out. Of around 130,000 clones in the sample, 92% were seen once. Study-level results: Every sample of the repertoires postdated the peak T cell response. A rise in Spike-specific TCR breadth and depth followed two AZD1222 doses.

The source material was peripheral blood, sampled on day 0 of AZD1222 vaccination. The J gene is TRBJ2-6, the V gene TRBV6-1, with 9 bases lining up with TRBD1. This sequence originates from an adult in good health. CDR3 bases: TGTGCCAGCAGTGGAGACAGGGGGGCTCTCTCTGGGGCCAACGTCCTGACTTTC. Translating it yields CASSGDRGALSGANVLTF.